This is a list of T cell receptor beta chains from one sample in a study of beta chain features in type 1 diabetes. Sequencing was performed with immunoSEQ multiplex PCR; in TCRdb, only in-frame clones are kept and a portion is missing. The sample includes 900,000 or so clones, roughly 15% of them seen just once. Sequencing was done on a sample of naive CD4+ T cells from blood. The receptors stem from a woman aged 18-29 years in good health. The CDR3 runs from the conserved cysteine through the conserved F or W. The order of the fields is J gene, V gene, CDR3 length, clone size, D gene, CDR3 DNA, CDR3 protein. A D gene is named only where the DNA matches it firmly. Some rows have no size entry. The others give once, few or many, or a class for an expanded clone.

j_gene: TRBJ2-3; v_gene: TRBV7-9; len: 15; abundance: NA; d_gene: NA; CDR3nt: TGTGCCAGCAGCTTAGGTACGGGCCTCACAGATACGCAGTATTTT; CDR3aa: CASSLGTGLTDTQYF
j_gene: TRBJ2-1; v_gene: TRBV28; len: 14; abundance: NA; d_gene: NA; CDR3nt: TGTGCCAGCGTGGGTGGGGGAAGCAGGAATGAGCAGTTCTTC; CDR3aa: CASVGGGSRNEQFF
j_gene: TRBJ2-2; v_gene: TRBV4-2; len: 19; abundance: NA; d_gene: TRBD2; CDR3nt: TGTGCCAGCAGCCAAGAGGTGCTTTTTTCTAGCGGCAACACCGGGGAGCTGTTTTTT; CDR3aa: CASSQEVLFSSGNTGELFF
j_gene: TRBJ1-1; v_gene: TRBV14; len: 16; abundance: few; d_gene: NA; CDR3nt: TGTGCCAGCAGCCAAGAAAGGGGGGGCACGTGGACTGAAGCTTTCTTT; CDR3aa: CASSQERGGTWTEAFF
j_gene: TRBJ2-3; v_gene: TRBV5-1; len: 15; abundance: few; d_gene: TRBD2; CDR3nt: TGCGCCAGCAGGCCCCTAGCGGGAGTCACAGATACGCAGTATTTT; CDR3aa: CASRPLAGVTDTQYF
j_gene: TRBJ2-2; v_gene: TRBV4-3; len: 15; abundance: few; d_gene: NA; CDR3nt: TGCGCCACCAGACATAGCGGAGCGAACACCGGGGAGCTGTTTTTT; CDR3aa: CATRHSGANTGELFF
j_gene: TRBJ1-5; v_gene: TRBV18; len: 12; abundance: few; d_gene: NA; CDR3nt: TGTGCCAGCTCACCACCGTCGGGGCCCCAGCATTTT; CDR3aa: CASSPPSGPQHF
j_gene: TRBJ1-2; v_gene: TRBV2; len: 13; abundance: NA; d_gene: NA; CDR3nt: TGTGCCAGCAGTGAAGAGGGGCACTATGGCTACACCTTC; CDR3aa: CASSEEGHYGYTF
j_gene: TRBJ2-3; v_gene: TRBV5-4; len: 16; abundance: few; d_gene: TRBD2; CDR3nt: TGTGCCAGCAGCTTGTCTGCGGGAGGGCCCACAGATACGCAGTATTTT; CDR3aa: CASSLSAGGPTDTQYF
j_gene: TRBJ2-3; v_gene: TRBV18; len: 15; abundance: NA; d_gene: NA; CDR3nt: TGTGCCAGCTCACCTCTGGCGGGCCCCACAGATACGCAGTATTTT; CDR3aa: CASSPLAGPTDTQYF
j_gene: TRBJ1-6; v_gene: TRBV2; len: 15; abundance: few; d_gene: TRBD1; CDR3nt: TGTGCCAGCAGTGTACAGGGGGCAGTAAATTCACCCCTCCACTTT; CDR3aa: CASSVQGAVNSPLHF
j_gene: TRBJ2-5; v_gene: TRBV7-9; len: 13; abundance: few; d_gene: NA; CDR3nt: TGTGCCAGCAGCGTACCTAGCGAACAGACCCAGTACTTC; CDR3aa: CASSVPSEQTQYF
j_gene: TRBJ1-2; v_gene: TRBV29-1; len: 12; abundance: NA; d_gene: NA; CDR3nt: TGCAGCGTTGTTTCGGGGACCTATGGCTACACCTTC; CDR3aa: CSVVSGTYGYTF
j_gene: TRBJ1-3; v_gene: TRBV5-4; len: 18; abundance: NA; d_gene: TRBD1; CDR3nt: TGTGCCAGCAGCACAGGGGCGAGCTCTTGGGGCGCTGGAAACACCATATATTTT; CDR3aa: CASSTGASSWGAGNTIYF
j_gene: TRBJ1-5; v_gene: TRBV7-3; len: 11; abundance: few; d_gene: NA; CDR3nt: TGTGCCAGCAGCCCATCCCCGGCCCAGCATTTT; CDR3aa: CASSPSPAQHF
j_gene: TRBJ1-2; v_gene: TRBV6-5; len: 15; abundance: NA; d_gene: NA; CDR3nt: TGTGCCAGCAGTTCGGGCGAGGGTTTCAACTATGGCTACACCTTC; CDR3aa: CASSSGEGFNYGYTF
j_gene: TRBJ2-7; v_gene: TRBV28; len: 16; abundance: few; d_gene: NA; CDR3nt: TGTGCCAGCCCCCCGGCATATCTTACCTCCTCCTACGAGCAGTACTTC; CDR3aa: CASPPAYLTSSYEQYF
j_gene: TRBJ1-2; v_gene: TRBV6-5; len: 15; abundance: few; d_gene: NA; CDR3nt: TGTGCCAGCAGACCCCCCGGGACGGACTACGCTGGCTACACCTTC; CDR3aa: CASRPPGTDYAGYTF
j_gene: TRBJ1-1; v_gene: TRBV7-2; len: 11; abundance: few; d_gene: NA; CDR3nt: TGTGCCAGCAGCTTACGGGGTGAAGCTTTCTTT; CDR3aa: CASSLRGEAFF
j_gene: TRBJ2-1; v_gene: TRBV6-4; len: 14; abundance: NA; d_gene: TRBD1; CDR3nt: TGTGCCAGCAGTGACCTTAGACAGGGCAATGAGCAGTTCTTC; CDR3aa: CASSDLRQGNEQFF
j_gene: TRBJ2-1; v_gene: TRBV11-2; len: 11; abundance: few; d_gene: NA; CDR3nt: TGTGCCAGCAGCCCCCTTTCTGAGCAGTTCTTC; CDR3aa: CASSPLSEQFF
j_gene: TRBJ2-1; v_gene: TRBV4-2; len: 16; abundance: NA; d_gene: TRBD2; CDR3nt: TGTGCCAGCAGCCAACCCCGGGGTAGCGGGAGCGATGAGCAGTTCTTC; CDR3aa: CASSQPRGSGSDEQFF
j_gene: TRBJ1-2; v_gene: TRBV9; len: 14; abundance: NA; d_gene: TRBD1; CDR3nt: TGTGCCAGCAGCGGGGACAGGGTCGGCTATGGCTACACCTTC; CDR3aa: CASSGDRVGYGYTF
j_gene: TRBJ2-7; v_gene: TRBV7-9; len: 14; abundance: NA; d_gene: NA; CDR3nt: TGTGCCAGCGAGTCTGCGACTAACACCTACGAGCAGTACTTC; CDR3aa: CASESATNTYEQYF
j_gene: TRBJ2-1; v_gene: TRBV6-5; len: 15; abundance: NA; d_gene: TRBD2; CDR3nt: TGTGCCAGCAGTTCACTAGCGGGAGGCTACAATGAGCAGTTCTTC; CDR3aa: CASSSLAGGYNEQFF
j_gene: TRBJ2-2; v_gene: TRBV7-9; len: 16; abundance: NA; d_gene: NA; CDR3nt: TGTGCCAGCAGCTTAGAAGGCAGGACTAACACCGGGGAGCTGTTTTTT; CDR3aa: CASSLEGRTNTGELFF
j_gene: TRBJ2-6; v_gene: TRBV6-5; len: 15; abundance: NA; d_gene: NA; CDR3nt: TGTGCCAGCAGTACGCAGGGTTCTGGGGCCAACGTCCTGACTTTC; CDR3aa: CASSTQGSGANVLTF
j_gene: TRBJ2-2; v_gene: TRBV7-3; len: 17; abundance: few; d_gene: TRBD1; CDR3nt: TGTGCCAGCAGCCGAGTACGGGACAGCCAGAACACCGGGGAGCTGTTTTTT; CDR3aa: CASSRVRDSQNTGELFF
j_gene: TRBJ2-1; v_gene: TRBV5-6; len: 19; abundance: few; d_gene: TRBD2; CDR3nt: TGTGCCAGCAGCACGGTCAGGGCCAGGTCACTAGCGGGAGGGCCGGAGCAGTTCTTC; CDR3aa: CASSTVRARSLAGGPEQFF
j_gene: TRBJ2-6; v_gene: TRBV4-2; len: 17; abundance: NA; d_gene: NA; CDR3nt: TGTGCCAGCAGCCAACCTGTGTCGGTATCTGGGGCCAACGTCCTGACTTTC; CDR3aa: CASSQPVSVSGANVLTF
j_gene: TRBJ2-1; v_gene: TRBV29-1; len: 15; abundance: few; d_gene: TRBD2; CDR3nt: TGCAGCGTTCATAGGACTAGAGGACTATACAATGAGCAGTTCTTC; CDR3aa: CSVHRTRGLYNEQFF
j_gene: TRBJ2-2; v_gene: TRBV28; len: 15; abundance: NA; d_gene: TRBD2; CDR3nt: TGTGCCAGCAGTCCGGGACTAGCCCAATCCGGGGAGCTGTTTTTT; CDR3aa: CASSPGLAQSGELFF
j_gene: TRBJ1-1; v_gene: TRBV29-1; len: 13; abundance: few; d_gene: NA; CDR3nt: TGCAGCGTCAGGGAACAGATGAACACTGAAGCTTTCTTT; CDR3aa: CSVREQMNTEAFF
j_gene: TRBJ2-3; v_gene: TRBV5-1; len: 16; abundance: NA; d_gene: NA; CDR3nt: TGCGCCAGCAGCTTGGGCGGGGACTCAAGCACAGATACGCAGTATTTT; CDR3aa: CASSLGGDSSTDTQYF
j_gene: TRBJ1-1; v_gene: TRBV27; len: 15; abundance: NA; d_gene: TRBD1; CDR3nt: TGTGCCAGCAGATCCGGGACAGGGGGCTTCACTGAAGCTTTCTTT; CDR3aa: CASRSGTGGFTEAFF
j_gene: TRBJ2-2; v_gene: TRBV27; len: 16; abundance: NA; d_gene: TRBD2; CDR3nt: TGTGCCAGCAGTCTATGGGCTAGCGGGAAGACCGGGGAGCTGTTTTTT; CDR3aa: CASSLWASGKTGELFF
j_gene: TRBJ1-2; v_gene: TRBV7-9; len: 13; abundance: few; d_gene: NA; CDR3nt: TGTGCCAGCAGCTTACGGGACGTCTATGGCTACACCTTC; CDR3aa: CASSLRDVYGYTF
j_gene: TRBJ2-1; v_gene: TRBV5-4; len: 17; abundance: few; d_gene: NA; CDR3nt: TGTGCCAGCAGCTTGAAGGAGGGGGCTTCTGTCCACAATGAGCAGTTCTTC; CDR3aa: CASSLKEGASVHNEQFF
j_gene: TRBJ2-7; v_gene: TRBV7-2; len: 15; abundance: NA; d_gene: TRBD2; CDR3nt: TGTGCCAGCCAGCTGCCGACTAGCGGGAGATACGAGCAGTACTTC; CDR3aa: CASQLPTSGRYEQYF
j_gene: TRBJ2-3; v_gene: TRBV2; len: 14; abundance: few; d_gene: NA; CDR3nt: TGTGCCAGCACCCGACAGCCAGCCACAGATACGCAGTATTTT; CDR3aa: CASTRQPATDTQYF
j_gene: TRBJ1-5; v_gene: TRBV7-9; len: 15; abundance: few; d_gene: NA; CDR3nt: TGTGCCAGCAGCTTACACGGAGATAGCAATCAGCCCCAGCATTTT; CDR3aa: CASSLHGDSNQPQHF
j_gene: TRBJ1-1; v_gene: TRBV6-4; len: 18; abundance: NA; d_gene: NA; CDR3nt: TGTGCCAGCAGTAATAGGGGTTCGCTGGATAAGATGAACACTGAAGCTTTCTTT; CDR3aa: CASSNRGSLDKMNTEAFF